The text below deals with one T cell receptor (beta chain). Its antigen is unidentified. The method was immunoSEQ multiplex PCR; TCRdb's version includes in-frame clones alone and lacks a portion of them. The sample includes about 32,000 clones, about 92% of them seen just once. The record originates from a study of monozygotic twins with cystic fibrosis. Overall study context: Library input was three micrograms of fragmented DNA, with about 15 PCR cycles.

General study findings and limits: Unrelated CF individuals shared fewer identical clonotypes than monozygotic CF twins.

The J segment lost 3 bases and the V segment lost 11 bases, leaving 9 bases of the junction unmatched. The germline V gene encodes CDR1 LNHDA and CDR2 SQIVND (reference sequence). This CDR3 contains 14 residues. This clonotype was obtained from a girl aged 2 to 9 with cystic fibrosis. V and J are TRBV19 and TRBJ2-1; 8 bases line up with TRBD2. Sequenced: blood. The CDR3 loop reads CAARGAGDYNEQFF. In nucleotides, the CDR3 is TGTGCCGCACGAGGAGCGGGGGACTACAATGAGCAGTTCTTC.